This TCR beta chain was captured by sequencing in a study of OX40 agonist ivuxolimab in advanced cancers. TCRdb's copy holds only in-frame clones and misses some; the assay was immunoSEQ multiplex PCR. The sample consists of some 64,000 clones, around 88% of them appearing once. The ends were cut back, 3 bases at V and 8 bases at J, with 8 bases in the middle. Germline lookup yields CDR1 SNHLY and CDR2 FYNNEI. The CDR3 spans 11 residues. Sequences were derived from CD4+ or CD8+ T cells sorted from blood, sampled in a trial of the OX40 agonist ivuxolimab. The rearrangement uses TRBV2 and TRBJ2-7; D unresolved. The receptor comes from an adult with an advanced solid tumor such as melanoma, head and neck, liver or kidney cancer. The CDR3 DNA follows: TGTGCCAGCAGTGAGTCGTTTAAGCAGTACTTC. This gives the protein CASSESFKQYF.